A selection of T cell receptor beta chains follows, all from one sample in a study of T cell responses to AZD1222 COVID-19 vaccine. The table came from immunoSEQ multiplex PCR; TCRdb's copy has only in-frame clones and leaves some out. Of some 130,000 clones listed, about 91% are singletons. The source was peripheral blood, collected on day 0 of AZD1222 vaccination. The receptors were sampled from an adult in good health. The CDR3 runs from the conserved cysteine through the conserved F or W. A D gene is named only where the DNA matches it firmly. The size field is filled for only some rows; it gives once, few, many or a size class.

v_gene	j_gene	abundance	d_gene	CDR3nt	CDR3aa
TRBV30	TRBJ2-5	NA	NA	TGTGCCTGGAGCTGGACAGCCCAAGAGACCCAGTACTTC	CAWSWTAQETQYF
TRBV4-1	TRBJ1-4	NA	NA	TGCGCCAGCAGCCATGGAGGGACGGTTGCAACTAATGAAAAACTGTTTTTT	CASSHGGTVATNEKLFF
TRBV27	TRBJ1-6	NA	NA	TGTGCCAGCAGTTTGGTGGTAAACTCACCCCTCCACTTT	CASSLVVNSPLHF
TRBV2	TRBJ1-3	NA	NA	TGTGCCAGCGCCGAAGAGACAGCATACTCTGGAAACACCATATATTTT	CASAEETAYSGNTIYF
TRBV5-1	TRBJ1-1	NA	NA	TGCGCCAGCAGCCACGGACGTTTGAACACTGAAGCTTTCTTT	CASSHGRLNTEAFF
TRBV2	TRBJ1-2	NA	NA	TGTGCCAGCAGTGATGCGGCACTGCCTTTCGTTGGCTACACCTTC	CASSDAALPFVGYTF
TRBV6-5	TRBJ1-5	once	NA	TGTGCCAGCACCGAGGGCCTCAATCAGCCCCAGCATTTT	CASTEGLNQPQHF
TRBV19	TRBJ1-1	NA	TRBD1	TGTGCCAGTAGTACCTCGGACAGGGGGGTTACTGAAGCTTTCTTT	CASSTSDRGVTEAFF
TRBV10-1	TRBJ2-5	NA	NA	TGCGCCAGCAGTCCCGCGAAGAGCGGGCAAGAGACCCAGTACTTC	CASSPAKSGQETQYF
TRBV20-1	TRBJ2-1	NA	NA	TGCAGTGCTAGTCCCTCGAGGGGATCTTACAATGAGCAGTTCTTC	CSASPSRGSYNEQFF
TRBV11-2	TRBJ1-2	NA	NA	TGTGCCAGCAGCTTATTGGGCAGAGCGAGGGACTATGGCTACACCTTC	CASSLLGRARDYGYTF
TRBV29-1	TRBJ2-1	NA	TRBD2	TGCAGCGTTGAGAGCGGGAGACGAGGATACAATGAGCAGTTCTTC	CSVESGRRGYNEQFF
TRBV2	TRBJ2-5	once	NA	TGTGCCAGCAGTGCCCAGGGGAATTGGCAAGAGACCCAGTACTTC	CASSAQGNWQETQYF
TRBV10-3	TRBJ1-2	NA	NA	TGTGCCATCAGTGATCTCTTGGGGCTTGCTAACACCTTC	CAISDLLGLANTF
TRBV5-1	TRBJ1-2	NA	NA	TGCGCCAGCAGCCTTCCCCCGGATGGCTACACCTTC	CASSLPPDGYTF
TRBV30	TRBJ2-5	NA	NA	TGTGCCTGGAGTGCCACGGGGTGGGGATCGCAAGAGACCCAGTACTTC	CAWSATGWGSQETQYF
TRBV25-1	TRBJ2-7	NA	TRBD1	TGTGCCAGCAGTGAACCGGGGACAGGGGGCCCATACGAGCAGTACTTC	CASSEPGTGGPYEQYF
TRBV6-1	TRBJ1-2	NA	NA	TGTGCCAGCAGTGAATGGGGCGGATATAACTATGGCTACACCTTC	CASSEWGGYNYGYTF
TRBV5-1	TRBJ2-1	few	TRBD2	TGCGCCAGCAGCTTGACTAGCGGGAGCTCCTACAATGAGCAGTTCTTC	CASSLTSGSSYNEQFF
TRBV13	TRBJ2-2	NA	NA	TGTGCCAGCAGCTCAAGGGCTGGGACCGGGGAGCTGTTTTTT	CASSSRAGTGELFF
TRBV6-6	TRBJ1-1	NA	NA	TGTGCCAGCAGTTTGAGGGTGGGTAACACTGAAGCTTTCTTT	CASSLRVGNTEAFF
TRBV19	TRBJ2-1	NA	TRBD2	TGTGCCAGTAGTGCCTCGACTAGCGGGAGGGCCCGGGGTGAGCAGTTCTTC	CASSASTSGRARGEQFF
TRBV5-4	TRBJ1-5	NA	NA	TGTGCCAGCAGCCTGGACGGAGATCAGCCCCAGCATTTT	CASSLDGDQPQHF
TRBV6-5	TRBJ1-5	NA	NA	TGTGCCAGCGGGACCCGGGGGGGAAATCAGCCCCAGCATTTT	CASGTRGGNQPQHF
TRBV6-5	TRBJ1-1	NA	TRBD1	TGTGCCAGCAGTTACACACAGGGGGCGGACACTGAAGCTTTCTTT	CASSYTQGADTEAFF
TRBV4-3	TRBJ1-4	few	NA	TGCGCCAGCAGCGGGTTCGGCGAAAAACTGTTTTTT	CASSGFGEKLFF
TRBV27	TRBJ2-7	NA	TRBD2	TGTGCCAGCAAACAGTCAGCGGGAGCCTACGAGCAGTACTTC	CASKQSAGAYEQYF
TRBV12-3/TRBV12-4	TRBJ1-2	NA	TRBD1	TGTGCCAGTACACGACAGGGCTCCTATGGCTACACCTTC	CASTRQGSYGYTF
TRBV12-5	TRBJ2-7	NA	TRBD2	TGTGCTAGTGGTTTGGTGTCTACTAGCGGGAACCCCTACGAGCAGTACTTC	CASGLVSTSGNPYEQYF
TRBV19	TRBJ2-2	NA	NA	TGTGCCAGTAGTATAGTAGGACCCGGGGAGCTGTTTTTT	CASSIVGPGELFF
TRBV6-5	TRBJ1-1	NA	TRBD1	TGTGCCAGCGTACAGGGGGCGCAAACTGAAGCTTTCTTT	CASVQGAQTEAFF
TRBV6-5	TRBJ2-3	NA	TRBD1	TGTGCCAGCAGCCTCCCGGACAGGCCCAGGGATTTT	CASSLPDRPRDF
TRBV2	TRBJ1-2	once	NA	TGTGCCATCTTTACGGGCCTTCGGGATGGCTACACCTTC	CAIFTGLRDGYTF
TRBV18	TRBJ1-5	NA	NA	TGTGCCAGCTCACCACTCCCCGCGTCTGCCGGGGCTCAGCCCCAGCATTTT	CASSPLPASAGAQPQHF
TRBV15	TRBJ2-5	NA	NA	TGTGCCACCAGCAGACCGGGGACCCTGAGCCGCCCCCCGGCCCAGTACTTC	CATSRPGTLSRPPAQYF
TRBV6-6	TRBJ2-1	NA	TRBD2	TGTGCCAGCAGTCACAGGAGGACTAGCGGGAGCCTTTACAATGAGCAGTTCTTC	CASSHRRTSGSLYNEQFF
TRBV7-2	TRBJ1-1	NA	NA	TGTGCCAGCAGTCTAGAGGGGCCCCGCGTCACTGAAGCTTTCTTT	CASSLEGPRVTEAFF
TRBV18	TRBJ1-1	NA	NA	TGTGCCAGCTCCAAGTTCACACTGAACACTGAAGCTTTCTTT	CASSKFTLNTEAFF
TRBV29-1	TRBJ2-7	once	TRBD2	TGCAGCGTTGAATCGGCTAGCGGCTCCTACGAGCAGTACTTC	CSVESASGSYEQYF
TRBV13	TRBJ2-3	NA	NA	TGTGCCAGCAGCCAGACAGATACGCAGTATTTT	CASSQTDTQYF
TRBV6-5	TRBJ1-6	NA	NA	TGTGCCAGCACGGATACAAGCTCCTATAATTCACCCCTCCACTTT	CASTDTSSYNSPLHF
TRBV5-1	TRBJ1-2	NA	NA	TGCGCCAGCACCCTAAACCCGGGAGATAACTATGGCTACACCTTC	CASTLNPGDNYGYTF
TRBV5-4	TRBJ2-7	NA	TRBD1	TGTGCCAGCAGCTTGGAGGGGACAGGGGTTTACGAGCAGTACTTC	CASSLEGTGVYEQYF
TRBV4-1	TRBJ2-7	once	NA	TGCGCCAGCAGTCGTGTCCGTTCCTACGAGCAGTACTTC	CASSRVRSYEQYF
TRBV6-5	TRBJ1-6	NA	NA	TGTGCCAGCACCACCCGCCATAACCCCCTCCACTTT	CASTTRHNPLHF
TRBV7-2	TRBJ2-1	NA	NA	TGTGCCAGCAGCTTAAGGTATCCTTTGCTTGAGCAGTTCTTC	CASSLRYPLLEQFF
TRBV18	TRBJ2-5	NA	NA	TGTGCCAGCTCACCACCGTCGGCAGGTGAAGAGACCCAGTACTTC	CASSPPSAGEETQYF
TRBV5-1	TRBJ2-2	NA	TRBD1	TGCGCCAGCAGCCCAGGACAGGCGGGCGGGGAGCTGTTTTTT	CASSPGQAGGELFF
TRBV7-2	TRBJ2-5	NA	NA	TGTGCCAGCAGCTTTGGCCTAGCGGAGACCCAGTACTTC	CASSFGLAETQYF